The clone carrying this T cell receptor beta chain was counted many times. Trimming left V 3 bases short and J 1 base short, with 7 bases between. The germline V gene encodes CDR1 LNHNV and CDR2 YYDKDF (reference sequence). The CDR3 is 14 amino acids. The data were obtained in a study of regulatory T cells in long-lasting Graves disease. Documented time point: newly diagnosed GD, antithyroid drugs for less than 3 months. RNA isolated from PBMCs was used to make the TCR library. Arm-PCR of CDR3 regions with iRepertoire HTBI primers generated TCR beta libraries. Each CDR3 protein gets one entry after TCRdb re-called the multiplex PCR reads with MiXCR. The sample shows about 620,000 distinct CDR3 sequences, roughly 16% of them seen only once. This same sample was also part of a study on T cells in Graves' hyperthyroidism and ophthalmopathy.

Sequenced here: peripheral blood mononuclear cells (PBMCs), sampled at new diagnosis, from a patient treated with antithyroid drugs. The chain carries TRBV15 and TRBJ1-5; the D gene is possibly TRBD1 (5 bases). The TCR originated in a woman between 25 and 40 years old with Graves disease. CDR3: CATSSRDSNQPQHF. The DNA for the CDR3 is TGTGCCACCAGCAGCCGGGACAGCAATCAGCCCCAGCATTTT.